Listed below are T cell receptor beta chains from one sample, sequenced in a study of shared clonotypes between healthy human individuals. TCRdb's table, derived via immunoSEQ multiplex PCR, lists solely in-frame clones and lacks some. Of approximately 600,000 clones listed, approximately 96% were seen once; the top ten hold approximately 0.11%. The source material was naive CD8+ T cells sorted from blood. The receptors come from a woman aged 30 to 39 in good health. The CDR3 runs from the conserved cysteine through the conserved F or W. D genes are given only for firm matches.

>TRBJ2-1|.|TRBV11-3
TGTGCCAGCAGCTTAAAACTAGCTCCGTACAATGAGCAGTTCTTC
CASSLKLAPYNEQFF
>TRBJ2-6|.|TRBV28
TGTGCCAGCAGGCGGGGCGGGGCCAACGTCCTGACTTTC
CASRRGGANVLTF
>TRBJ2-7|.|TRBV28
TGTGCCAGCAGTTACGCCCTTGAGGGGATCGACTACGAGCAGTACTTC
CASSYALEGIDYEQYF
>TRBJ1-1|.|TRBV2
TGTGCCAGCAGTGAATCGGGACACCCGAACACTGAAGCTTTCTTT
CASSESGHPNTEAFF
>TRBJ1-5|.|TRBV27
TGTGCCAGCAGCAAGGGGACTGATGGCAATCAGCCCCAGCATTTT
CASSKGTDGNQPQHF
>TRBJ1-2|.|TRBV4-2
TGTGCCAGCAGCCAAGGGACAATGGGGGACTATGGCTACACCTTC
CASSQGTMGDYGYTF
>TRBJ1-1|.|TRBV28
TGTGCCAGCACAGGAACAGGCGAGGAGTTCTTT
CASTGTGEEFF
>TRBJ1-2|TRBD1|TRBV4-2
TGTGCCAGCAGCCCTCAAGTCGGACAGGGTAAAAGTGGCTACACCTTC
CASSPQVGQGKSGYTF
>TRBJ2-5|TRBD1|TRBV14
TGTGCCAGCAGCCACTGGCTATCCGGGACAGACCAAGAGACCCAGTACTTC
CASSHWLSGTDQETQYF
>TRBJ1-4|.|TRBV10-3
TGTGCCACGACGGGGGAAAATAATGAAAAACTGTTTTTT
CATTGENNEKLFF